This T cell receptor beta chain was recorded in a study of monozygotic twins with inflammatory bowel disease. Whole-study findings and limits: Clonotype sharing was lower in IBD patients than healthy twins, most markedly with disease activity.

On this clonotype: Its cognate antigen is unknown.

The CDR3 sequence is 14 residues long. Per the germline V gene, CDR1 is SGHRS and CDR2 is YFSETQ. During cDNA synthesis, UMIs that each contained a 6-nucleotide sample barcode were added by means of template switching. For each CDR3 protein, TCRdb gives one entry from its re-call of the 5' RACE reads, without DNA. This sample's clone table lists some 440,000 distinct CDR3 sequences. The specimen sequenced was blood. This chain links TRBV5-1 with TRBJ2-1; TCRdb's D gene call, TRBD1, goes unchecked for lack of DNA. This TCR was recovered from a human donor with ulcerative colitis or Crohn's disease, or a healthy co-twin of an affected twin (not recorded which). The CDR3 spells CASIPWSGGNEQFF.